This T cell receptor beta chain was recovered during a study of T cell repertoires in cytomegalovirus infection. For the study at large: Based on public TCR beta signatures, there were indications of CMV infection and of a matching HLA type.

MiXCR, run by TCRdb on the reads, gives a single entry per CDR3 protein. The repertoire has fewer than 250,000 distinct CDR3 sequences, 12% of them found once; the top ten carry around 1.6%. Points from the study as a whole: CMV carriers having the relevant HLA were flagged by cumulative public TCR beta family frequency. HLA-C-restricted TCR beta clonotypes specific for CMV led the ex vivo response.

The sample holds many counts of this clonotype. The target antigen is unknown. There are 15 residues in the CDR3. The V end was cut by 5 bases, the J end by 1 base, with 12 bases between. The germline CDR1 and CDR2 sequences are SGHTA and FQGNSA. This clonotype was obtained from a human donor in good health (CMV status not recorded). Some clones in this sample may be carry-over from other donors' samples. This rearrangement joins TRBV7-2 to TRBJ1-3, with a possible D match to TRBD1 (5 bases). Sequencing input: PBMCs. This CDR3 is CASSPNGGSGNTIYF. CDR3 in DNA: TGTGCCAGCAGCCCAAACGGGGGTTCTGGAAACACCATATATTTT.